Listed below are T cell receptor beta chains from one sample, sequenced in a study of identical twins. TCRdb re-called the 5' RACE reads with MiXCR, one entry per CDR3 protein. The sample lists about 530,000 distinct CDR3 sequences, more than 20% occurring once. This sample also appeared in a second study, on yellow fever vaccine responses in identical twins.

The sequencing sample was made of CD4+ T cells sorted from blood. Receptor source: a young woman in good health. The CDR3 runs from the conserved cysteine through the conserved F or W. A D gene is named only where the DNA matches it firmly.

TRBJ2-6 TRBV28 . CASSFDSYVGAGANVLTF
TRBJ2-1 TRBV19 . CASSIVGTYNEQFF
TRBJ2-3 TRBV7-9 . CASSLVTSWGDTQYF
TRBJ2-3 TRBV6-1 . CASTGTSLGTQYF
TRBJ2-1 TRBV20-1 . CSARDVTGFGNNEQFF
TRBJ2-1 TRBV6-1 . CASNTHPVAQRDNEQFF
TRBJ2-7 TRBV10-1 TRBD2 CASLETSGGSYEQYF
TRBJ2-6 TRBV5-1 . CASSLVKGWIRSGANVLTF
TRBJ1-6 TRBV3-1 . CASRLVPDSPLHF
TRBJ2-5 TRBV5-4 . CASSARDQETQYF
TRBJ2-2 TRBV24-1 . CATSGQAGTGELFF
TRBJ2-3 TRBV10-3 TRBD2 CAISDSRLAGLTDTQYF
TRBJ1-1 TRBV11-2 . CASSLELRTNTEAFF
TRBJ1-1 TRBV6-6 . CASMSRNTEAFF
TRBJ1-1 TRBV19 . CASSIDLGLTEAFF
TRBJ1-2 TRBV10-3 . CAISEWAGQGYGYTF
TRBJ2-2 TRBV12-3/TRBV12-4 TRBD2 CASSFQTSGTRFF
TRBJ2-1 TRBV20-1 TRBD2 CSLSGRSYNEQFF
TRBJ2-1 TRBV9 TRBD2 CASSLGTSGIGEQFF
TRBJ2-1 TRBV20-1 TRBD2 CSAIRLAGGNNEQFF
TRBJ1-1 TRBV6-1 . CASSETTGNTEAFF
TRBJ2-5 TRBV27 . CASSLSSQGPETQYF
TRBJ2-3 TRBV7-6 TRBD2 CASSLQGLAGYTDTQYF
TRBJ1-5 TRBV28 . CASSRTLSNQPQHF
TRBJ1-5 TRBV12-3/TRBV12-4 . CASSLSGGQPQHF